This T cell receptor beta chain originates from a study of shared clonotypes between healthy human individuals. V dropped 0 bases and J dropped 8 bases, with 10 bases sitting between them. The germline V gene has CDR1 SGHTA and CDR2 FQGNSA. The CDR3 runs to 13 residues. Clones were read by immunoSEQ multiplex PCR, and TCRdb kept only the in-frame ones, dropping some. The data hold about 2.4 million clones, with 90% to 95% observed a single time. This TCR was sampled from a man younger than 35 in good health. Some clones in this sample may be carry-over from other donors' samples. The sample consisted of naive CD4+ T cells from PBMCs. Subset described: CD45RA+ positively selected. V usage is TRBV7-2 and J usage is TRBJ1-2; D is perhaps TRBD1 (6 bases). CDR3 region: CASSLAGAGGYTF. CDR3 DNA: TGTGCCAGCAGCTTAGCGGGGGCGGGAGGCTACACCTTC.